The 27 T cell receptor beta chains below come from one sample, sequenced in a study of identical twins. MiXCR, run by TCRdb on the 5' RACE reads, gives a single entry per CDR3 protein. The sample carries a few hundred thousand distinct CDR3 sequences, over 5% recorded once. The same specimen was also included in a second study, on T cells expressing NK-cell markers.

The sequencing sample was made of CD8+ T cells sorted from blood. Receptor source: a woman aged 18-29 years in good health.

Comments on this clonotype: One end of the junction fails to match germline, which may point to a read error. This chain uses TRBV7-9 with TRBJ2-7; D may be TRBD2 (6 bases). The germline V gene has CDR1 SEHNR and CDR2 FQNEAQ (reference sequence). The length of the CDR3 is 12 residues. CDR3 coding DNA: TGTGCCAGCAGCAGGGACTCCAACGAGCAGTACTTC. This codes for CASSRDSNEQYF.

This clonotype was counted at least ten times. The chain couples TRBV9 to TRBJ1-4; D not resolved. Germline CDR1 is SGDLS and CDR2 is YYNGEE. The CDR3 extends over 12 amino acids. The V end lost 5 bases, the J end lost 6 bases, and 8 bases lay between the germline ends. CDR3 in DNA: TGTGCCAGCAGTGCAAGGGATGAAAAACTGTTTTTT. This gives the protein CASSARDEKLFF. Drawing the rest from reference TRBV9 and TRBJ1-4, the complete variable domain is DSGVTQTPKHLITATGQRVTLRCSPRSGDLSVYWYQQSLDQGLQFLIQYYNGEERAKGNILERFSAQQFPDLHSELNLSSLELGDSALYFCASSARDEKLFFGSGTQLSVL.

This clonotype showed up just a few times. The chain combines TRBV7-9 with TRBJ2-7; the D gene could be TRBD1 or TRBD2 (5 bases each). The CDR3 has 13 amino acids. The ends were cut back, 7 bases at V and 1 base at J, with 11 bases in the middle. Per germline, CDR1 SEHNR and CDR2 FQNEAQ (reference sequence). This CDR3 is CASNRGSSYEQYF. CDR3 DNA sequence: TGTGCCAGCAACCGGGGCTCTTCCTACGAGCAGTACTTC.

This clonotype was observed a handful of times. V is TRBV30 and J is TRBJ1-2, with a possible D match to TRBD1 (5 bases). Per germline, CDR1 GTSNPN and CDR2 SVGIG (reference sequence). V lost 2 bases and J lost 4, with 11 bases in between. The CDR3 is made up of 13 amino acids. The CDR3 DNA sequence: TGTGCCTGGAGTCCAGGGAACTCCTATGGCTACACCTTC. Translated: CAWSPGNSYGYTF.

The chain joins TRBV4-1 to TRBJ2-7, with 7 bases identical to TRBD1. Germline CDR1 is MGHRA and CDR2 is YSYEKL. The CDR3 covers 14 residues. V shed 3 bases and J 3 bases; nucleotides not matched to a gene: 5. The CDR3 nucleotides are TGCGCCAGCAGCCATTTATCAGGGGGCTACGAGCAGTACTTC. It yields the protein CASSHLSGGYEQYF.

This clonotype was counted at least ten times. V is TRBV16 and J is TRBJ1-1; D gene unclear. V was cut by 4 bases and J by 3 bases, with 12 bases left in between. The CDR3 totals 14 residues. CDR1 is KGHSY and CDR2 is FQNENV in the germline V gene. This CDR3 is CASSRLGRDTEAFF. In DNA, the CDR3 is TGTGCCAGCAGCCGTCTGGGGAGGGACACTGAAGCTTTCTTT.

This clonotype was observed a handful of times. This chain links TRBV15 with TRBJ2-3, with D unclear. CDR1 is LNHNV and CDR2 is YYDKDF in the germline V gene (reference sequence). The CDR3 totals 12 residues. V lost 1 base, J lost 3 bases, and 2 bases lay in between. In nucleotides, the CDR3 is TGTGCCACCAGCAGAGTTACAGATACGCAGTATTTT. It translates to CATSRVTDTQYF.

This clonotype was counted between two and nine times. CDR3 protein: CASSSYRGAYNEQFF. The DNA of the CDR3 is TGTGCCAGCAGCTCCTACAGGGGGGCCTACAATGAGCAGTTCTTC. The chain employs TRBV7-8 and TRBJ2-1, with TRBD1 identical over 8 bases. The CDR3 loop spans 15 amino acids. Germline V gene sequence: CDR1 SGHVS, CDR2 FQNEAQ. Trimming removed 4 bases from V and 2 bases from J; junction bases left unmatched: 4.

This rearrangement joins TRBV28 to TRBJ2-1; tentative D call: TRBD2 (6 bases). CDR1 is MDHEN, CDR2 SYDVKM, per germline. The CDR3 runs to 15 residues. V shed 6 bases and J shed 0 bases, with 12 bases lying between them. The CDR3 loop is CASRPTSGSYNEQFF. The CDR3 DNA reads as TGTGCCAGCAGACCGACTAGTGGCTCCTACAATGAGCAGTTCTTC.

In this sample, this clonotype turned up a few times. The chain carries TRBV5-5 and TRBJ2-7; D may be TRBD2 (5 bases). Per germline, CDR1 SGHKS and CDR2 YYEKEE (reference sequence). The germline V and J ends were trimmed by 6 bases and 7 bases, with 11 bases remaining between them. The CDR3 has 11 residues. In DNA, the CDR3 is TGTGCCAGCAACTCTCGAGGGGAGCAGTACTTC. Protein sequence: CASNSRGEQYF.

V gene TRBV27 combines with J gene TRBJ1-6, with 7 bases fitting TRBD1. Germline values: CDR1 MNHEY, CDR2 SMNVEV (reference sequence). The CDR3 consists of 13 residues. Trimming cost V 3 bases and J 13 bases; bases outside gene matches: 6. CDR3 sequence: CASSLPTGWPLHF. In DNA, the CDR3 is TGTGCCAGCAGTTTGCCGACAGGGTGGCCCCTCCACTTT.

The chain employs TRBV28 and TRBJ2-7, with TRBD2 matching over 9 bases. The germline gives CDR1 MDHEN, CDR2 SYDVKM. The CDR3 length is 15 residues. V was pared by 5 bases and J by 2 bases, with 7 bases of the junction left unmatched. CDR3 sequence: CASSLAGRGTYEQYF. The CDR3 DNA reads TGTGCCAGCAGTCTAGCGGGACGAGGAACCTACGAGCAGTACTTC.

The chain couples TRBV6-1 to TRBJ1-1; D gene unclear. V was shortened by 4 bases and J by 1 base, with 7 bases between the two germline ends. The CDR3 spans 13 residues. The germline V gene encodes CDR1 MNHNS and CDR2 SASEGT. The CDR3 spells CASSAHRNTEAFF. The DNA of the CDR3 is TGTGCCAGCAGTGCCCATCGGAACACTGAAGCTTTCTTT.

This clonotype was detected many times. The CDR3 sequence: CASSQAGGHYGYTF. The CDR3 DNA is TGTGCCAGCAGTCAAGCAGGGGGCCACTATGGCTACACCTTC. The rearrangement uses TRBV27 and TRBJ1-2, with 8 positions matching TRBD1. Germline V gives CDR1 MNHEY, CDR2 SMNVEV (reference sequence). The CDR3 covers 14 residues. V gave up 5 bases and J gave up 3 bases; unmatched junction bases: 5.

This clonotype was recorded a few times. The chain carries TRBV10-3 and TRBJ2-1; possible D gene TRBD2, 7 bases. V was pared by 10 bases and J by 7 bases, with 20 bases between. This CDR3 spans 14 amino acids. The germline gives CDR1 ENHRY, CDR2 SYGVKD. This chain's CDR3 is CATLAGAVENEQFF. The CDR3 region has the DNA TGTGCCACCCTGGCGGGGGCCGTCGAGAATGAGCAGTTCTTC.

This clonotype was found a few times. This chain connects TRBV5-5 to TRBJ2-7; D is possibly TRBD1 (5 bases). The CDR3 has 16 residues. Deletions cut 3 bases from V and 4 bases from J, with 20 bases between. Per germline, CDR1 SGHKS and CDR2 YYEKEE (reference sequence). CDR3 coding DNA: TGTGCCAGCAGCTCGGTACAGGTTTATACCCCTTACGAGCAGTACTTC. Protein sequence: CASSSVQVYTPYEQYF.

The V and J genes are TRBV3-1 and TRBJ2-7; the D gene is possibly TRBD2 (5 bases). The CDR3 is 13 amino acids. V gave up 5 bases and J gave up 4 bases, with 12 bases separating them. Germline V lookup: CDR1 LGHDT, CDR2 YNNKEL (reference sequence). The CDR3 DNA follows: TGTGCCAGCAGCGAGGGTAGCTTTTACGAGCAGTACTTC. This encodes CASSEGSFYEQYF.

This clonotype turned up a few times. The rearrangement links TRBV11-3 to TRBJ2-1; tentative D call: TRBD1 (5 bases). The CDR3 spans 15 residues. V dropped 3 bases and J dropped 2 bases, with 11 bases sitting between them. Germline V gene sequence: CDR1 SGHNT, CDR2 YENEEA. The CDR3 DNA is TGTGCCAGCAGCTTGACAGACATACCCTACAATGAGCAGTTCTTC. Its protein product is CASSLTDIPYNEQFF. The variable domain in full, with the rest retrieved from reference TRBV11-3 and TRBJ2-1, is EAGVVQSPRYKIIEKKQPVAFWCNPISGHNTLYWYLQNLGQGPELLIRYENEEAVDDSQLPKDRFSAERLKGVDSTLKIQPAELGDSAVYLCASSLTDIPYNEQFFGPGTRLTVL.

In its sample, this clonotype was seen a few times. V usage is TRBV6-2 or TRBV6-3 and J usage is TRBJ2-3; 7 bases are a match to TRBD2. With 9 bases clipped from V and 3 bases from J, the junction kept 15 bases outside the gene matches. Germline CDR1 reads MNHEY; CDR2 reads SVGEGT. There are 16 residues in the CDR3. CDR3 loop: CARPAPRGERTDTQYF. CDR3 in DNA: TGTGCCAGGCCCGCCCCCCGGGGGGAGAGGACAGATACGCAGTATTTT.

The chain carries TRBV2 and TRBJ2-7; D is unresolved. The CDR3 has 15 amino acids. Germline assignment: CDR1 SNHLY and CDR2 FYNNEI. Trimming removed 4 bases from V and 2 bases from J, with 15 bases in between. CDR3 DNA sequence: TGTGCCAGCAGTGGGGTAGGGCTAAACGCCTACGAGCAGTACTTC. Residues: CASSGVGLNAYEQYF.

This clonotype was seen ten or more times. Germline and junction disagree at one end, which may indicate a read error. This chain joins TRBV12-3 or TRBV12-4 and TRBJ1-1; D is uncertain. The CDR3 is made up of 11 amino acids. CDR3 loop: CASSSTLLHRF. The CDR3 region has the DNA TGTGCCAGCAGTTCTACTTTATTACACCGATTT.

This clonotype has just a few counts. A junction end diverges from the germline sequence, so it may reflect a read error. V is TRBV7-7 and J is TRBJ2-3; D could derive from TRBD1 or TRBD2 (5 bases each). This CDR3 region has 15 residues. In germline, CDR1 is SSHAT, CDR2 FNYEAQ (reference sequence). CDR3 sequence: CASSFRDRRTDTQYF. The CDR3 coding sequence is TGTGCTAGCAGCTTCCGGGACCGTCGGACAGATACGCAGTATTTT.

This rearrangement joins TRBV7-9 to TRBJ1-2; 7 bases are shared with TRBD1. With V trimmed by 5 bases and J by 4 bases, 7 bases remained unmatched. The CDR3 loop spans 14 amino acids. Germline-derived CDR1 and CDR2 are SEHNR and FQNEAQ (reference sequence). The CDR3 here is CASSPPAGGYGYTF. The CDR3 bases are TGTGCCAGCAGCCCCCCAGCAGGGGGCTATGGCTACACCTTC.

The chain recombines TRBV12-3 or TRBV12-4 with TRBJ2-5, with TRBD1 matching 7 bases. V was pared by 6 bases and J by 7 bases, with 8 bases of the junction left unmatched. CDR3 length: 13 amino acids. The CDR3 protein is CASSRQGDVTQYF. CDR3 DNA sequence: TGTGCCAGCAGCAGACAGGGTGATGTGACCCAGTACTTC.

The chain uses TRBV7-3 and TRBJ2-1; possible D gene TRBD1, 6 bases. The CDR3 totals 15 residues. The V end was cut by 4 bases, the J end by 0 bases, with 10 bases between. Per the germline V gene, CDR1 is SGHTA and CDR2 is FQGTGA. CDR3 nucleotide sequence: TGTGCCAGCAGCTGGGGGCATAGCTCCTACAATGAGCAGTTCTTC. It codes for CASSWGHSSYNEQFF.

This clonotype was seen at least ten times. This chain connects TRBV7-9 to TRBJ2-7; D is unresolved. Germline V gene data show CDR1 as SEHNR and CDR2 as FQNEAQ (reference sequence). The CDR3 contains 11 residues. V was trimmed by 1 base and J by 12 bases, leaving 10 bases between them. The CDR3 sequence is CASSLDDLAYF. For the CDR3, the DNA is TGTGCCAGCAGCTTAGACGACCTCGCGTACTTC.

The chain carries TRBV6-1 and TRBJ1-5; D ambiguous. Germline loops: CDR1 MNHNS, CDR2 SASEGT. The V gene lost 6 bases and the J gene lost 2 bases, with 11 bases spanning the gap. This CDR3 spans 14 amino acids. The DNA for the CDR3 is TGTGCCAGCAGCTTCCGCTCGGGCAATCAGCCCCAGCATTTT. This codes for CASSFRSGNQPQHF.